This T cell receptor beta chain was sequenced for a study of T-cell memory formation after mild COVID-19. It was 5'RACE with constant-segment primers that produced the TCR alpha and TCR beta cDNA libraries, which carried sample barcodes and UMIs. MiXCR, applied by TCRdb to the 5' RACE reads, yields one record per CDR3 protein. The sample records 250,000 or so distinct CDR3 sequences, around 17% being singletons. About this clonotype: Its antigen is as yet unknown.

Overall study results and limits: The study found contracting CD4+ clones mainly in CM and EM and contracting CD8+ clones in EMRA. While clones contracting from day 15 to 85 were balanced between CD4 and CD8, later expanders leaned CD4+.

Germline CDR1 is MNHEY and CDR2 is SVGEGT. The CDR3 sequence is 11 residues long. V dropped 2 bases and J dropped 6 bases, with 5 bases sitting between them. This TCR derives from a man aged 18 to 29 who had mild COVID-19 (a few samples of this study predate the infection). Cell type and time point are not known. The specimen sequenced was PBMCs or a T cell subset sorted from them (not recorded which). The J gene is TRBJ2-7, the V gene TRBV6-2 or TRBV6-3; unclear D gene. The DNA for the CDR3 is TGTGCCAGCAGTTACGATGGCGAGCAGTACTTC. Translation gives CASSYDGEQYF.